This entry is about one T cell receptor (beta chain). Antigen: not known. The CDR3 has 14 residues. V lost 3 bases and J lost 2; bases outside the gene matches: 2. Germline CDR1 is KGHSH and CDR2 is LQKENI. This entry comes from a study of human thymus T cells. General study points: Repertoires sampled from thymus and blood appeared biased in V and J gene usage.

Corrective heart surgery yielded resections, and these provided the thymus tissue. Having corrective surgery for congenital heart defects, healthy Finnish infants were the ones who donated. This table comes from immunoSEQ multiplex PCR, and its TCRdb copy is limited to in-frame clones, with some not included. The sample comprises tens of thousands of clones, 90% to 95% of which are singletons, and 0.03% to 0.035% rests with the top ten. The sample was thymus tissue. The TCR comes from a girl under three years old with a congenital heart defect but otherwise immunologically healthy. J is TRBJ2-7 and V is TRBV18, with 9 bases matching TRBD2. DNA for the CDR3: TGTGCCAGCTCACCGACTAGCGGACCCTACGAGCAGTACTTC. Its protein is CASSPTSGPYEQYF.